The 13 T cell receptor beta chains in this list originate from one sample, sequenced in a study of blood T cell repertoires in COVID-19. The method was immunoSEQ multiplex PCR; TCRdb's version includes in-frame clones alone and lacks a portion of them. This table holds 150,000 to 200,000 clones, 89% found once. The sample comprised peripheral blood. These receptor sequences come from a young man who had recovered from COVID-19.

The chain combines TRBV18 with TRBJ2-3; possible D gene TRBD2, 6 bases. This CDR3 spans 14 amino acids. Germline CDR1 KGHSH, CDR2 LQKENI. V dropped 3 bases and J dropped 3 bases, with 10 bases sitting between them. The DNA for the CDR3 is TGTGCCAGCTCACCGGAACGGGAGACAGATACGCAGTATTTT. This sequence encodes CASSPERETDTQYF.

This sequence joins TRBV7-6 and TRBJ2-1, with a weak D call TRBD2 (5 bases). The V gene lost 3 bases and the J gene lost 2 bases, with 23 bases spanning the gap. Germline CDR1 and CDR2: SGHVS and FNYEAQ. CDR3 size: 19 residues. The CDR3 loop is CASSFRAPIFTGAYNEQFF. In nucleotides, the CDR3 is TGTGCCAGCAGCTTCCGGGCCCCAATATTTACCGGGGCCTACAATGAGCAGTTCTTC.

The chain carries TRBV9 and TRBJ1-2; D perhaps matches TRBD1 (5 bases). V lost 5 bases and J 4 bases, leaving 15 bases between the germline ends. Germline V gene lookup returns CDR1 SGDLS and CDR2 YYNGEE. The CDR3 is 14 residues long. This CDR3 reads CASRGDGSLYGYTF. The DNA of the CDR3 is TGTGCCAGCAGGGGGGACGGGAGCCTCTATGGCTACACCTTC. Full variable domain (rest looked up from reference TRBV9 and TRBJ1-2): DSGVTQTPKHLITATGQRVTLRCSPRSGDLSVYWYQQSLDQGLQFLIQYYNGEERAKGNILERFSAQQFPDLHSELNLSSLELGDSALYFCASRGDGSLYGYTFGSGTRLTVV.

This rearrangement joins TRBV7-2 to TRBJ1-2, with D possibly matching TRBD1 (5 bases). This CDR3 comprises 14 residues. Trimming took 5 bases from V and 4 from J, leaving 14 bases between them. The germline V gene has CDR1 SGHTA and CDR2 FQGNSA. The DNA for the CDR3 is TGTGCCAGCAGCCCTGGCGGGGCTCCCTATGGCTACACCTTC. Translation gives CASSPGGAPYGYTF.

The gene calls are TRBV6-2 or TRBV6-3 and TRBJ1-2, with D unresolved. Trimming pared 2 bases from V and 8 bases from J, leaving 12 bases between. The CDR3 runs 13 residues. CDR1 and CDR2 (germline): MNHEY, SVGEGT. The chain's CDR3 is CASSYVREGGYTF. CDR3 sequence (DNA): TGTGCCAGCAGTTACGTGAGGGAGGGCGGCTACACCTTC.

CDR3 sequence (DNA): TGTGCCACCAGTGACATACCGGGACAGGCGTCGGGAGAGACCCAGTACTTC. Amino acid sequence: CATSDIPGQASGETQYF. The chain carries TRBV24-1 and TRBJ2-5; 8 nucleotides line up with TRBD1. V trimming: 4 bases; J trimming: 4 bases; junction bases outside the gene matches: 13. This CDR3 has 17 amino acids. Germline-derived CDR1 and CDR2 are KGHDR and SFDVKD.

This chain joins TRBV30 and TRBJ1-5; D is perhaps TRBD1 (5 bases). CDR3 length: 13 amino acids. Per the germline V gene, CDR1 is GTSNPN and CDR2 is SVGIG (reference sequence). In DNA form, the CDR3 reads TGTGCTAGCCGTGGGGCTAGCAATCAGCCCCAGCATTTT. This sequence encodes CASRGASNQPQHF.

The chain carries TRBV5-6 and TRBJ2-2; D unresolved. The ends were cut back, 0 bases at V and 9 bases at J, with 12 bases in the middle. This CDR3 contains 14 residues. CDR1 is SGHDT, CDR2 YYEEEE, per germline. The CDR3 spells CASSLAWAARELFF. The CDR3 coding sequence is TGTGCCAGCAGCTTGGCATGGGCAGCCCGGGAGCTGTTTTTT.

V and J are TRBV11-2 and TRBJ1-1; D is unclear. Germline-derived CDR1 and CDR2 are SGHAT and FQNNGV. V gave up 3 bases and J gave up 1 base, with 6 bases separating them. CDR3 length: 13 amino acids. CDR3 sequence reads: CASSFSENTEAFF. The CDR3 region has the DNA TGTGCCAGCAGCTTTTCAGAGAACACTGAAGCTTTCTTT.

V usage is TRBV3-1 (or the pseudogene TRBV3-2) and J usage is TRBJ2-7; no clear D gene. V lost 2 bases to trimming and J lost 2 bases, with 16 bases between them. The CDR3 totals 16 residues. Germline values: CDR1 LGHDT, CDR2 YNNKEL (reference sequence). The CDR3 loop is CASSQPGSGPAYEQYF. In nucleotides, the CDR3 is TGTGCCAGCAGCCAACCCGGAAGTGGGCCAGCCTACGAGCAGTACTTC.

The chain uses TRBV7-9 and TRBJ2-7; the match to TRBD2 covers 11 bases. CDR3 length equals 13 residues. After removal of 7 bases from V and 3 bases from J, the junction contained 2 bases not matched to a gene. The germline V gene encodes CDR1 SEHNR and CDR2 FQNEAQ (reference sequence). Here the CDR3 reads CASKGLADYEQYF. The CDR3 nucleotides read TGTGCCAGCAAGGGACTAGCGGACTACGAGCAGTACTTC.

This sequence joins TRBV28 and TRBJ2-2, with D possibly matching TRBD1 (6 bases). Deletions cut 6 bases from V and 2 bases from J, with 22 bases between. The CDR3 has 18 amino acids. Germline assignment: CDR1 MDHEN and CDR2 SYDVKM. The CDR3 loop is CASSRPTGPGVNTGELFF. The CDR3 DNA reads as TGTGCCAGCAGCCGCCCCACTGGTCCAGGGGTCAACACCGGGGAGCTGTTTTTT.

The J gene is TRBJ1-2, the V gene TRBV9; unclear D gene. V dropped 4 bases and J dropped 8 bases, with 15 bases sitting between them. The CDR3 totals 13 residues. Looked up from germline, CDR1 is SGDLS and CDR2 is YYNGEE. The CDR3 region is CASSLRPGEGYTF. The CDR3 nucleotides read TGTGCCAGCAGCCTCAGACCCGGGGAAGGCTACACCTTC.